The 25 T cell receptor beta chains in this list originate from one sample, sequenced in a study of T cell clonality in common variable immunodeficiency. Generated by immunoSEQ multiplex PCR, the TCRdb table keeps only in-frame clones and is missing some. The sample includes tens of thousands of clones, none of them occurring once. Sequenced sample: peripheral blood mononuclear cells. The receptors originated from a person aged 18-70 years in good health.

This clone was seen many times. The CDR3 end falls 3 residues outside the read, so it is completed with the germline J gene. The genes are TRBV10-3 and TRBJ1-4; 8 bases map to TRBD1. This CDR3 contains 13 residues. Trimming cost V 4 bases and J 7 bases; bases outside gene matches: 2. Germline V gene lookup returns CDR1 ENHRY and CDR2 SYGVKD. The CDR3 here is CAISGTGSEKLFF. CDR3 DNA (partial): TGTGCCATCAGTGGGACAGGGAGTGAAAAA.

This clone was detected many times. Coverage ceases 3 residues before the CDR3 finishes, and the germline J gene fills in the end. The V call is TRBV13, the J call TRBJ2-1, with 7 nucleotides matching TRBD1. The V gene end was trimmed by 2 bases and the J gene end by 7 bases; junction bases not matched to a gene: 5. Germline values: CDR1 PRHDT, CDR2 FYEKMQ (reference sequence). The CDR3 is made up of 14 amino acids. The DNA read from the CDR3 is TGTGCCAGCAGCTTACGGGACAGAAAAAATGAG. It translates to CASSLRDRKNE. In full, the CDR3 is CASSLRDRKNEQFF.

At least ten counts were recorded for this clone. A read error may produce the germline difference seen at one junction end. The read finishes 3 residues shy of the CDR3 end, and the germline J gene is used to complete it. This rearrangement joins TRBV4-2 to TRBJ1-4, with D tentatively TRBD1 (5 bases). This CDR3 has 15 amino acids. The germline CDR1 and CDR2 sequences are LGHNA and YNFKEQ. Partial CDR3 DNA: TGCGCCAGCAGCCAGGGTTCTTTGAGTAGCGGAAAA. Protein sequence: CASSQGSLSSGK. The whole CDR3 is CASSQGSLSSGKLFF.

This clone was picked up many times. The read ends 3 residues early relative to the CDR3; the germline J gene fills the gap. The V and J genes are TRBV20-1 and TRBJ2-1, with 9 bases aligning to TRBD2. CDR3 length: 14 residues. The germline V gene has CDR1 DFQATT and CDR2 SNEGSKA (reference sequence). V dropped 6 bases and J dropped 2; count of bases not matched to a gene: 5. The CDR3 here is CSAEAGGTYNEQFF. The covered CDR3 bases are TGCAGTGCAGAAGCGGGGGGAACCTACAATGAG.

This clone was observed many times. The read halts 3 residues ahead of the CDR3 end, with the missing end drawn from the germline J gene. The rearrangement joins TRBV19 to TRBJ2-2, with D unresolved. V shed 6 bases and J shed 4 bases, with 9 bases lying between them. CDR1 is LNHDA and CDR2 is SQIVND in the germline V gene (reference sequence). This CDR3 is 13 amino acids long. The sequenced part of the CDR3 DNA is TGTGCCAGTAGGCTAGGAGCCACCGGGGAG. Translated: CASRLGATGE. The entire CDR3 protein is CASRLGATGELFF. Combining the CDR3 with reference TRBV19 and TRBJ2-2 gives the whole variable domain DGGITQSPKYLFRKEGQNVTLSCEQNLNHDAMYWYRQDPGQGLRLIYYSQIVNDFQKGDIAEGYSVSREKKESFPLTVTSAQKNPTAFYLCASRLGATGELFFGEGSRLTVL.

This clone was observed many times. Coverage ceases 3 residues before the CDR3 finishes, and the germline J gene fills in the end. V gene TRBV6-1 combines with J gene TRBJ2-7, with D hard to call. The CDR3 loop spans 13 amino acids. V was cut by 3 bases and J by 2 bases, with 8 bases left in between. The V gene's germline CDR1 is MNHNS and CDR2 SASEGT. The CDR3 DNA, read in part, is TGTGCCAGCAGTGACGTAGGGCCCTACGAG. It encodes CASSDVGPYE. The whole CDR3 sequence reads CASSDVGPYEQYF.

This clone was counted at least ten times. The read falls 3 residues short of the CDR3 end, and the missing part is taken from the germline J gene. The chain employs TRBV18 and TRBJ1-1; 10 nucleotides agree with TRBD1. The CDR3 contains 15 residues. With V trimmed by 1 base and J by 5 bases, 4 bases remained unmatched. Germline V gene sequence: CDR1 KGHSH, CDR2 LQKENI. CDR3 DNA, as far as it was read: TGTGCCAGCTCACCACGGACAGGGGGTCGTACTGAA. It specifies CASSPRTGGRTE. The CDR3 in full is CASSPRTGGRTEAFF.

The sample holds many counts of this clone. The CDR3 goes on 3 residues after the read ends, and that part is filled in from the germline J gene. V is TRBV30 and J is TRBJ2-7, with 7 bases matching TRBD1. The CDR3 spans 13 residues. Germline V gene data show CDR1 as GTSNPN and CDR2 as SVGIG (reference sequence). Germline trimming cut 5 bases from V and 3 bases from J; bases unmatched to any gene: 7. The sequenced CDR3 bases are TGTGCCTGGGAACAGGGGTCTGACTACGAG. This encodes CAWEQGSDYE. The entire CDR3 protein is CAWEQGSDYEQYF.

This clone was counted ten times or more. The read stops 3 residues short of the end of the CDR3; the missing end is completed from the germline J gene. The chain is built from TRBV19 and TRBJ2-5, with 9 nucleotides matching TRBD1. There are 14 residues in the CDR3. Germline V gene data show CDR1 as LNHDA and CDR2 as SQIVND (reference sequence). The CDR3 spells CASSIRGQGGTQYF. The sequenced part of the CDR3 DNA is TGTGCCAGTAGTATTCGGGGACAGGGAGGAACC. The whole variable domain, filled in from reference TRBV19 and TRBJ2-5, reads DGGITQSPKYLFRKEGQNVTLSCEQNLNHDAMYWYRQDPGQGLRLIYYSQIVNDFQKGDIAEGYSVSREKKESFPLTVTSAQKNPTAFYLCASSIRGQGGTQYFGPGTRLLVL.

With regard to this clone: From the germline J gene comes the end of the CDR3, since the read stops 3 residues before it. This sequence joins TRBV11-2 and TRBJ1-2; a possible D gene is TRBD1 (6 bases). CDR3 size: 14 residues. Germline loops: CDR1 SGHAT, CDR2 FQNNGV. V lost 5 bases to trimming and J lost 4 bases, with 14 bases between them. Here the CDR3 reads CASSPLLGAYGYTF. The CDR3 DNA, read in part, is TGTGCCAGCAGCCCTCTGCTGGGGGCCTATGGC.

This clone was observed at least ten times. The CDR3 is cut off 3 residues early in the read; its end comes from the germline J gene. The chain joins TRBV29-1 to TRBJ1-1, with unresolved D. Germline V gene lookup returns CDR1 SQVTM and CDR2 ANQGSEA. The CDR3 length is 12 residues. V shed 7 bases and J shed 2 bases, with 11 bases lying between them. The DNA read from the CDR3 is TGCAGCGCCGTGGCGGTAAACACTGAA. Translation: CSAVAVNTE. The complete CDR3 protein is CSAVAVNTEAFF.

This clone occurred many times. The sequence runs out 3 residues before the end of the CDR3; the remainder is reconstructed from the germline J gene. The rearrangement links TRBV20-1 to TRBJ1-1, with a weak D call TRBD1 (6 bases). CDR1 is DFQATT, CDR2 SNEGSKA, per germline (reference sequence). The V end was cut by 6 bases, the J end by 2 bases, with 13 bases between. The CDR3 contains 13 residues. The DNA read from the CDR3 is TGCAGTGCAGACGGACAGTCCAACACTGAA. Translation gives CSADGQSNTE. In full, the CDR3 reads CSADGQSNTEAFF.

This clone was counted ten times or more. Read sequence stops 3 residues before the CDR3 end, and the germline J gene provides the missing end. V usage is TRBV7-9 and J usage is TRBJ2-7, with a tentative D call TRBD1 (5 bases). The CDR3 runs to 14 residues. From germline, CDR1 is SEHNR and CDR2 FQNEAQ (reference sequence). The germline V and J ends were trimmed by 6 bases and 2 bases, with 14 bases remaining between them. The covered CDR3 bases are TGTGCCAGCAGTAAACCCGACAGCACCTACGAG. It is translated as CASSKPDSTYE. The entire CDR3 protein is CASSKPDSTYEQYF.

This clone was observed many times. The CDR3 end lies 3 residues beyond the end of the read and is filled in from the germline J gene. The chain couples TRBV29-1 to TRBJ2-1; 10 bases line up with TRBD2. Germline V gives CDR1 SQVTM, CDR2 ANQGSEA. J gave up 2 bases and V 6 bases, and 4 bases lay outside the gene matches. This CDR3 spans 14 amino acids. The CDR3 sequence: CSVQLAGTYNEQFF. CDR3 DNA (partial): TGCAGCGTCCAACTAGCGGGGACCTACAATGAG.

This clone was counted at least ten times. The read comes to an end 3 residues before the CDR3 does, leaving the germline J gene to fill in the end. This rearrangement joins TRBV30 to TRBJ1-3; D possibly corresponds to TRBD1 (6 bases). CDR3 length: 16 amino acids. With 0 bases removed from V and 2 bases from J, the gap between germline ends came to 14 bases. Germline CDR1 GTSNPN, CDR2 SVGIG (reference sequence). The part of the CDR3 DNA that was read is TGTGCCTGGAGTGTAGGGGGGCGGGGGCCTGGAAACACC. Protein product: CAWSVGGRGPGNT. In full, the CDR3 is CAWSVGGRGPGNTIYF.

This clone was counted many times. The CDR3 goes on 3 residues after the read ends, and that part is filled in from the germline J gene. The rearrangement uses TRBV5-1 and TRBJ2-7; 10 nucleotides line up with TRBD2. The V gene end was trimmed by 6 bases and the J gene end by 1 base; junction bases not matched to a gene: 4. The germline gives CDR1 SGHRS, CDR2 YFSETQ. The CDR3 contains 14 residues. The CDR3 here is CASNPSGSSYEQYF. Partial CDR3 DNA: TGCGCCAGCAATCCTAGCGGGAGTTCCTACGAG.

This clone was detected many times. The DNA ends 3 residues before the CDR3 does, and the rest of the CDR3 is filled in from the germline J gene. The V and J genes are TRBV5-1 and TRBJ2-3; D is ambiguous. The V end lost 9 bases, the J end lost 4 bases, and 9 bases lay between the germline ends. There are 11 residues in the CDR3. Germline V CDR1 and CDR2: SGHRS, YFSETQ. CDR3 amino acids: CANRRSDTQYF. The CDR3 bases that were read are TGCGCCAATCGCAGGTCAGATACG.

This clone was observed many times. The read ends 3 residues shy of where the CDR3 ends; the end is completed using the germline J gene. The chain links TRBV30 to TRBJ2-7, with 10 bases aligning to TRBD1. J was trimmed by 6 bases and V by 2 bases; bases with no gene match: 7. The CDR3 sequence is 14 residues long. CDR1 and CDR2 from the germline V gene are GTSNPN and SVGIG (reference sequence). The sequenced part of the CDR3 DNA is TGTGCCTGGAGTACCGGGACAGGGGCCGTCGAG. Its translation: CAWSTGTGAVE. The CDR3 reads in full as CAWSTGTGAVEQYF.

There are many counts of this clone. The CDR3 extends 3 residues past the end of the read, so its final part is completed from the germline J gene. The chain links TRBV7-8 to TRBJ2-5; TRBD2 is a possible D gene (6 bases). CDR1 is SGHVS and CDR2 is FQNEAQ in the germline V gene. Trimming took off 4 bases at V and 5 bases at J, with 14 bases between the two ends. The CDR3 runs to 14 residues. CDR3 DNA, as far as it was read: TGTGCCAGCAGCTCGACTAGGGCCCGGGAGACC. It yields the protein CASSSTRARET. Given in full, the CDR3 is CASSSTRARETQYF.

This clone was seen at least ten times. The CDR3 end is not reached by the read, which stops 3 residues before it; the germline J gene fills it in. Other DNA sequences from this sample encode an identical CDR3 as well. This chain uses TRBV19 with TRBJ1-5; TRBD1 matches 9 bases. Trimming at V came to 3 bases and at J to 4 bases, leaving 16 bases not matched to a gene. This CDR3 has 19 residues. The V gene's germline CDR1 is LNHDA and CDR2 SQIVND (reference sequence). The CDR3: CASSILTLSRDRGNQPQHF. CDR3 bases read: TGTGCCAGTAGTATCCTTACTTTGTCGCGAGACAGGGGGAATCAGCCC.

Ten or more counts support this clone. The CDR3 end falls 3 residues outside the read, so it is completed with the germline J gene. This rearrangement joins TRBV20-1 to TRBJ1-2, with 8 nucleotides matching TRBD1. Germline V gives CDR1 DFQATT, CDR2 SNEGSKA (reference sequence). Trimming cost V 5 bases and J 4 bases; bases outside gene matches: 3. CDR3 length equals 12 residues. The DNA read from the CDR3 is TGCAGTGCTCCGGACAGGGTCTATGGC. Translated: CSAPDRVYG. The CDR3 in its entirety is CSAPDRVYGYTF.

This clone is medium-sized (0.01 to 0.1%) by share. Read data end 3 residues before the CDR3 end; the end is taken from the germline J gene. The chain combines TRBV6-2 or TRBV6-3 with TRBJ2-7; the match to TRBD2 covers 7 bases. Looked up from germline, CDR1 is MNHEY and CDR2 is SVGEGT. Trimming cost V 0 bases and J 3 bases; bases outside gene matches: 11. CDR3 length: 17 amino acids. The CDR3 bases that were read are TGTGCCAGCAGTTACTCGGTAGAGGTAGCGGGCTTCTACGAG. Amino acid sequence: CASSYSVEVAGFYE. The whole CDR3 is CASSYSVEVAGFYEQYF.

This clone was detected many times. The CDR3 end lies 3 residues beyond the end of the read and is filled in from the germline J gene. V is TRBV2 and J is TRBJ1-5, with 9 bases that match TRBD1. With 5 bases clipped from V and 6 bases from J, the junction kept 2 bases outside the gene matches. The CDR3 has 13 residues. Looked up from germline, CDR1 is SNHLY and CDR2 is FYNNEI. The sequenced CDR3 bases are TGTGCCAGCAGTTTGGACAGGGGTCAGCCC. Amino acid sequence: CASSLDRGQP. From start to end, the CDR3 is CASSLDRGQPQHF.

This clone was detected ten times or more. The read is 3 residues too short to cover the CDR3 end, so that end is filled in from the germline J gene. V is TRBV12-3 or TRBV12-4 and J is TRBJ1-5, with TRBD1 matching over 8 bases. The length of the CDR3 is 14 residues. Unmatched junction bases numbered 4, after V lost 6 bases and J lost 3 bases. The CDR3 spells CASRGTGDNQPQHF. Partial CDR3 DNA: TGTGCCAGCAGGGGGACAGGTGACAATCAGCCC.

Relative to its sample, this clone is medium-sized. The part of the CDR3 DNA that was read is TGTGCCAGCAGCGCGGGGGGACAGGGGAACTATGGC. Its translation: CASSAGGQGNYG. The entire CDR3 protein reads CASSAGGQGNYGYTF. The V call is TRBV9, the J call TRBJ1-2; 10 bases are shared with TRBD1. With the read ending 3 residues before the CDR3 end, the germline J gene is used to fill in that end. The J segment lost 2 bases and the V segment lost 3 bases, leaving 4 bases of the junction unmatched. CDR3 length: 15 residues. In germline, CDR1 is SGDLS, CDR2 YYNGEE.